One sample yielded the 27 T cell receptor beta chains listed below, sequenced in a study of shared clonotypes between healthy human individuals. Only in-frame clones appear in the TCRdb table, and some are missing; sequencing was by immunoSEQ multiplex PCR. The sample comprises about 2,200,000 clones, 85% to 95% of which are singletons, and about 1.8% rests with the top ten. Naive CD8 cells lacked CD45RO and underwent positive selection for CCR7, leaving out terminally differentiated effector memory CD45RA+ cells. The sample taken for sequencing was naive CD8+ T cells from PBMCs. The receptors derive from a man younger than 35 in good health. Some clones in this sample may be carry-over from other donors' samples.

The V gene is TRBV5-6, the J gene TRBJ2-3; D remains unclear. CDR3 length equals 13 residues. Trimming pared 7 bases from V and 1 base from J, leaving 10 bases between. Germline values: CDR1 SGHDT, CDR2 YYEEEE. CDR3 sequence reads: CASHRGGTDTQYF. CDR3 bases: TGTGCCAGCCACCGAGGAGGCACAGATACGCAGTATTTT.

This chain joins TRBV4-1 and TRBJ2-7; D might be TRBD1 (5 bases). The CDR3 runs to 16 residues. Trimming took 2 bases from V and 5 from J, leaving 19 bases between them. Germline V CDR1 and CDR2: MGHRA, YSYEKL. The CDR3 region is CASSQSRVTLDNEQYF. The CDR3 bases are TGCGCCAGCAGCCAATCTCGGGTTACTCTGGACAACGAGCAGTACTTC.

This chain joins TRBV13 and TRBJ2-2, with 9 bases matching TRBD1. Germline V gene sequence: CDR1 PRHDT, CDR2 FYEKMQ (reference sequence). J lost 3 bases, V lost 4 bases, and 0 bases had no gene match. The CDR3 runs to 14 residues. The DNA of the CDR3 is TGTGCCAGCAGCTGGACAGGGGACACCGGGGAGCTGTTTTTT. It codes for CASSWTGDTGELFF. Combining the CDR3 with reference TRBV13 and TRBJ2-2 gives the whole variable domain AAGVIQSPRHLIKEKRETATLKCYPIPRHDTVYWYQQGPGQDPQFLISFYEKMQSDKGSIPDRFSAQQFSDYHSELNMSSLELGDSALYFCASSWTGDTGELFFGEGSRLTVL.

This chain links TRBV10-1 with TRBJ2-1; 8 positions agree with TRBD2. The CDR3 runs to 17 residues. Germline lookup yields CDR1 WNHNN and CDR2 SYGVQD (reference sequence). Trimming took 0 bases from V and 8 from J; bases not matched to a gene: 12. CDR3 nucleotides: TGCGCCAGCAGTGAGTCTAGCGGGGTTCCCCCCTATCATGAGCAGTTCTTC. It codes for CASSESSGVPPYHEQFF.

The chain couples TRBV7-9 to TRBJ1-4; D unclear. The CDR3 sequence is 14 residues long. Germline CDR1 and CDR2: SEHNR and FQNEAQ (reference sequence). V was shortened by 1 base and J by 3 bases, with 6 bases between the two germline ends. The CDR3 loop is CASSLVIPNEKLFF. DNA of the CDR3: TGTGCCAGCAGCTTAGTCATCCCTAATGAAAAACTGTTTTTT.

This chain connects TRBV6-5 to TRBJ2-5; a possible D gene is TRBD2 (7 bases). CDR1 MNHEY and CDR2 SVGAGI come from the germline V gene. V dropped 0 bases and J dropped 1 base, with 12 bases sitting between them. The CDR3 has 16 residues. The CDR3 is CASSYSSGEGQETQYF. In nucleotides, the CDR3 is TGTGCCAGCAGTTACTCATCAGGGGAGGGCCAAGAGACCCAGTACTTC.

CDR3 sequence (DNA): TGTGCCTGGAGTGACCGACAGGATGAAAAACTGTTTTTT. The encoded protein is CAWSDRQDEKLFF. J is TRBJ1-4 and V is TRBV30; D is possibly TRBD1 (6 bases). The V gene's germline CDR1 is GTSNPN and CDR2 SVGIG (reference sequence). Trimming cost V 1 base and J 6 bases, with 9 bases left between them. The CDR3 is made up of 13 amino acids.

Regarding this clone: The sample holds other DNA sequences that translate to the same CDR3. The rearrangement joins TRBV27 to TRBJ2-7, with D possibly TRBD2 on 5 matching bases. Germline-derived CDR1 and CDR2 are MNHEY and SMNVEV (reference sequence). V was cut by 4 bases and J by 1 base, with 8 bases left in between. The CDR3 is made up of 13 amino acids. The CDR3 here is CASSYPGSYEQYF. The CDR3 nucleotides read TGTGCCAGCAGTTACCCGGGGTCCTACGAGCAGTACTTC.

This chain links TRBV5-6 with TRBJ2-7; D unresolved. The CDR3 has 16 amino acids. V dropped 0 bases and J dropped 0 bases, with 13 bases sitting between them. The germline V gene encodes CDR1 SGHDT and CDR2 YYEEEE. The CDR3 sequence is CASSLAPRMISYEQYF. For the CDR3, the DNA is TGTGCCAGCAGCTTGGCTCCCAGGATGATCTCCTACGAGCAGTACTTC.

CDR3 DNA sequence: TGCGCCAGCAGCCCCCTTGGGCCTAGCGGGAGTGGTGATACGCAGTATTTT. Translation gives CASSPLGPSGSGDTQYF. The V and J genes are TRBV4-1 and TRBJ2-3, with 10 positions matching TRBD2. V was pared by 4 bases and J by 6 bases, with 13 bases of the junction left unmatched. The length of the CDR3 is 17 residues. In germline, CDR1 is MGHRA, CDR2 YSYEKL.

CDR3 nucleotide sequence: TGTGCCAGCAGTTTAGCAAGACAGATGTATGGCTACACCTTC. The encoded protein is CASSLARQMYGYTF. The chain couples TRBV27 to TRBJ1-2; tentatively, D is TRBD1 (5 bases). The germline V gene has CDR1 MNHEY and CDR2 SMNVEV (reference sequence). The CDR3 totals 14 residues. Trimming stripped 2 bases from V and 5 bases from J, with 12 bases between.

This CDR3 is CASSQDGFGQGYEQYF. The CDR3, as DNA: TGCGCCAGCAGCCAAGATGGGTTTGGACAGGGCTACGAGCAGTACTTC. This rearrangement joins TRBV4-3 to TRBJ2-7; the match to TRBD1 covers 8 bases. Germline CDR1 LGHNA, CDR2 YSLEER. Trimming cost V 0 bases and J 3 bases; bases outside gene matches: 7. This CDR3 has 16 residues.

This sequence joins TRBV7-3 and TRBJ2-1; 13 bases line up with TRBD2. This CDR3 has 17 residues. Trimming removed 4 bases from V and 4 bases from J; junction bases left unmatched: 7. The germline gives CDR1 SGHTA, CDR2 FQGTGA. This chain's CDR3 is CASSSGLAGPLYNEQFF. CDR3 sequence (DNA): TGTGCCAGCAGCTCGGGACTAGCGGGACCCCTATACAATGAGCAGTTCTTC.

This clone was detected only once. The genes are TRBV28 and TRBJ1-5; tentatively, D is TRBD1 (6 bases). The CDR3 runs to 14 residues. V lost 4 bases and J 15 bases, leaving 22 bases between the germline ends. CDR1 and CDR2 (germline): MDHEN, SYDVKM. The CDR3 coding sequence is TGTGCCAGCAGTTCCAAGTTGGGGGCCCCTAGGGGGCATTTT. Protein sequence: CASSSKLGAPRGHF.

A single count supports this clone. This chain joins TRBV5-4 and TRBJ2-4; perhaps TRBD1 as D (6 bases). V shed 2 bases and J shed 5 bases, with 14 bases lying between them. This CDR3 has 15 amino acids. From germline, CDR1 is SGHNT and CDR2 YYREEE (reference sequence). CDR3: CASSFDRRSQNIQYF. DNA of the CDR3: TGTGCCAGCAGCTTTGACAGGAGGTCCCAAAACATTCAGTACTTC.

V is TRBV6-1 and J is TRBJ1-5; tentatively, D is TRBD1 (5 bases). Germline V lookup: CDR1 MNHNS, CDR2 SASEGT. The V gene lost 3 bases and the J gene lost 3 bases, with 9 bases spanning the gap. This CDR3 comprises 14 residues. The DNA of the CDR3 is TGTGCCAGCAGTGATATAGGGGACAATCAGCCCCAGCATTTT. It translates to CASSDIGDNQPQHF.

This clone showed up just once. The chain is built from TRBV9 and TRBJ1-2, with D tentatively TRBD1 (6 bases). Per the germline V gene, CDR1 is SGDLS and CDR2 is YYNGEE. CDR3 size: 12 residues. V was shortened by 2 bases and J by 7 bases, with 9 bases between the two germline ends. The CDR3 nucleotides read TGTGCCAGCAGCGTCGGGACAATTGGCTACACCTTC. This translates into CASSVGTIGYTF.

The chain recombines TRBV5-4 with TRBJ1-1; no clear D gene. CDR3 length equals 11 residues. V dropped 0 bases and J dropped 12 bases, with 9 bases sitting between them. The germline V gene has CDR1 SGHNT and CDR2 YYREEE (reference sequence). CDR3 sequence (DNA): TGTGCCAGCAGCTTGGTCCGAGAAACTTTCTTT. Translated, it gives CASSLVRETFF.

The genes are TRBV5-4 and TRBJ2-7; D perhaps matches TRBD1 (6 bases). Germline V gene sequence: CDR1 SGHNT, CDR2 YYREEE (reference sequence). This CDR3 is 13 amino acids long. Trimming removed 3 bases at V and 1 base at J, with 8 bases between. Here the CDR3 DNA reads TGTGCCAGCAGCTCGGACAGTTCCTACGAGCAGTACTTC. Translation gives CASSSDSSYEQYF.

The gene calls are TRBV4-3 and TRBJ2-1; D perhaps matches TRBD2 (6 bases). Trimming took off 4 bases at V and 0 bases at J, with 10 bases between the two ends. Per germline, CDR1 LGHNA and CDR2 YSLEER. The CDR3 sequence is 15 residues long. This CDR3 reads CASSPRGSSYNEQFF. CDR3 coding DNA: TGCGCCAGCAGCCCCCGGGGGAGCTCCTACAATGAGCAGTTCTTC.

The DNA of the CDR3 is TGTGCCAGCAGCGTAGCTAGCTGGGGGCGGTCTGGTGAGCAGTTCTTC. It translates to CASSVASWGRSGEQFF. This chain links TRBV9 with TRBJ2-1; D possibly corresponds to TRBD1 (6 bases). This CDR3 contains 16 residues. Trimming pared 0 bases from V and 9 bases from J, leaving 19 bases between. Germline-derived CDR1 and CDR2 are SGDLS and YYNGEE.

The chain joins TRBV19 to TRBJ2-1, with no clear D. The CDR3 spans 13 residues. Germline-derived CDR1 and CDR2 are LNHDA and SQIVND (reference sequence). V was cut by 3 bases and J by 8 bases, with 11 bases left in between. Written as DNA, the CDR3 is TGTGCCAGTAGTATTTCTGTGTCGTATGAGCAGTTCTTC. The encoded protein is CASSISVSYEQFF.

The chain joins TRBV6-1 to TRBJ2-7; D might be TRBD2 (5 bases). CDR1 and CDR2 from the germline V gene are MNHNS and SASEGT. V was cut by 2 bases and J by 6 bases, with 11 bases left in between. The CDR3 length is 13 residues. CDR3 coding DNA: TGTGCCAGCAGTGAACGTTACGGGGTCGAGCAGTACTTC. Amino acid sequence: CASSERYGVEQYF.

The J gene is TRBJ2-2, the V gene TRBV13; D remains unclear. The V end lost 1 base, the J end lost 6 bases, and 15 bases lay between the germline ends. This CDR3 contains 16 residues. Germline-derived CDR1 and CDR2 are PRHDT and FYEKMQ (reference sequence). CDR3 sequence: CASSLDPTNVAGELFF. The CDR3 DNA follows: TGTGCCAGCAGCTTAGATCCCACGAACGTCGCCGGGGAGCTGTTTTTT.

The rearrangement links TRBV7-6 to TRBJ2-3, with 7 bases aligning to TRBD2. The CDR3 has 16 residues. After removal of 4 bases from V and 2 bases from J, the junction contained 9 bases not matched to a gene. The germline gives CDR1 SGHVS, CDR2 FNYEAQ. CDR3 sequence: CASSSLPGTNTDTQYF. In nucleotides, the CDR3 is TGTGCCAGCAGCTCATTACCCGGGACTAACACAGATACGCAGTATTTT.

The V gene is TRBV7-3, the J gene TRBJ2-1; 7 nucleotides match TRBD1. CDR1 and CDR2 (germline): SGHTA, FQGTGA. The CDR3 contains 14 residues. The V segment lost 5 bases and the J segment 8 bases; nucleotides outside the gene matches: 9. The CDR3 loop reads CASSPGGARYEQFF. CDR3 nucleotide sequence: TGTGCCAGCAGCCCAGGGGGTGCGAGGTATGAGCAGTTCTTC. The full variable domain, its missing parts supplied by reference TRBV7-3 and TRBJ2-1, is GAGVSQTPSNKVTEKGKYVELRCDPISGHTALYWYRQSLGQGPEFLIYFQGTGAADDSGLPNDRFFAVRPEGSVSTLKIQRTERGDSAVYLCASSPGGARYEQFFGPGTRLTVL.

V gene TRBV5-1 combines with J gene TRBJ2-2; D might be TRBD2 (6 bases). V lost 5 bases, J lost 6 bases, and 14 bases lay in between. Germline CDR1 reads SGHRS; CDR2 reads YFSETQ. The CDR3 spans 14 residues. The CDR3 bases are TGCGCCAGCAGGATGACGGGAGAGGCCGGGGAGCTGTTTTTT. Translating it yields CASRMTGEAGELFF.